Presented here are 30 T cell receptor beta chains from one specimen sequenced in a study of T cell clonality in common variable immunodeficiency. This table comes from immunoSEQ multiplex PCR, and its TCRdb copy is limited to in-frame clones, with some not included. This record lists under 45,000 clones, none seen once only, and the top ten clones contain approximately 3.6%. Sequencing input: peripheral blood mononuclear cells. These receptors all come from a person aged 18-70 years in good health.

The table lists this clone with many counts. From the germline J gene comes the end of the CDR3, since the read stops 3 residues before it. The chain couples TRBV20-1 to TRBJ1-4; possible D gene TRBD1, 5 bases. Germline CDR1 reads DFQATT; CDR2 reads SNEGSKA (reference sequence). The V end was cut by 0 bases, the J end by 8 bases, with 16 bases between. The length of the CDR3 is 15 residues. CDR3 DNA, as far as it was read: TGCAGTGCTAGAGACCGAGAAAGGGGTGGCGAAAAA. Translated: CSARDRERGGEK. In full, the CDR3 reads CSARDRERGGEKLFF.

This clone was seen at least ten times. The CDR3 extends 3 residues past the end of the read, so its final part is completed from the germline J gene. The V call is TRBV19, the J call TRBJ2-7; D not resolved. Trimming left V 4 bases short and J 3 bases short, with 4 bases between. The CDR3 is 11 amino acids. In germline, CDR1 is LNHDA, CDR2 SQIVND (reference sequence). The CDR3 protein is CASSNFYEQYF. The sequenced part of the CDR3 DNA is TGTGCCAGTAGTAACTTCTACGAG. Supplemented by reference TRBV19 and TRBJ2-7, the full variable domain reads DGGITQSPKYLFRKEGQNVTLSCEQNLNHDAMYWYRQDPGQGLRLIYYSQIVNDFQKGDIAEGYSVSREKKESFPLTVTSAQKNPTAFYLCASSNFYEQYFGPGTRLTVT.

This clone has ten or more counts. The sequenced fragment ends 3 residues before the CDR3 boundary, so the rest is inferred from the germline J gene. The V and J genes are TRBV10-1 and TRBJ2-5, with D perhaps TRBD1 (5 bases). Trimming stripped 5 bases from V and 7 bases from J, with 14 bases between. This CDR3 has 13 residues. In germline, CDR1 is WNHNN, CDR2 SYGVQD (reference sequence). The CDR3 region is CASSPDRYGTQYF. The sequenced CDR3 bases are TGCGCCAGCAGTCCTGACAGATATGGGACC.

This clone was observed at least ten times. The read is 3 residues too short to cover the CDR3 end, so that end is filled in from the germline J gene. The chain carries TRBV19 and TRBJ2-1; 11 bases match TRBD2. CDR1 is LNHDA and CDR2 is SQIVND in the germline V gene (reference sequence). CDR3 length: 15 residues. Losses at the gene ends were 5 bases for V and 5 bases for J; bases not matched to a gene: 5. The part of the CDR3 DNA that was read is TGTGCCAGTAGTTCCGGGACTAGCGGTGACAATGAG. Amino acids: CASSSGTSGDNE. The complete CDR3 sequence is CASSSGTSGDNEQFF.

At least ten counts were recorded for this clone. The CDR3 extends 3 residues past the end of the read, so its final part is completed from the germline J gene. The chain has TRBV28 and TRBJ2-7, with a weak D call TRBD2 (7 bases). CDR1 is MDHEN, CDR2 SYDVKM, per germline. This CDR3 is built from 15 residues. The germline V and J ends were trimmed by 3 bases and 4 bases, with 16 bases remaining between them. The CDR3 DNA, read in part, is TGTGCCAGCAGTTTCTTGGGGGGGCCCCAATACGAG. Translation gives CASSFLGGPQYE. The whole CDR3 sequence is CASSFLGGPQYEQYF.

This clone was recorded many times. The read halts 3 residues ahead of the CDR3 end, with the missing end drawn from the germline J gene. The sample contains more than one DNA sequence encoding this CDR3. This chain connects TRBV29-1 to TRBJ1-1; no firm D call. V was pared by 7 bases and J by 0 bases, with 21 bases between. This CDR3 is 16 amino acids long. Germline values: CDR1 SQVTM, CDR2 ANQGSEA. The sequenced CDR3 bases are TGCAGCGAGACTAACTATGACCCTGAAGTGAACACTGAA. This sequence encodes CSETNYDPEVNTE. The full CDR3 is CSETNYDPEVNTEAFF.

This clone has at least ten counts. Read coverage stops 3 residues before the CDR3 terminus; the germline J gene supplies the remainder. The V gene is TRBV5-1, the J gene TRBJ2-2, with 13 bases that match TRBD2. This CDR3 region has 17 residues. Germline V gene sequence: CDR1 SGHRS, CDR2 YFSETQ. The trim removed 0 bases at V and 6 bases at J, leaving 5 bases unmatched. The covered CDR3 bases are TGCGCCAGCAGCTTGGAACTAGCGGGAGGGCCGGCCGGGGAG. Its protein is CASSLELAGGPAGE. The entire CDR3 reads CASSLELAGGPAGELFF. Complete variable domain (other parts from reference TRBV5-1 and TRBJ2-2): KAGVTQTPRYLIKTRGQQVTLSCSPISGHRSVSWYQQTPGQGLQFLFEYFSETQRNKGNFPGRFSGRQFSNSRSEMNVSTLELGDSALYLCASSLELAGGPAGELFFGEGSRLTVL.

Notes on this clone: From the germline J gene comes the end of the CDR3, since the read stops 3 residues before it. The chain joins TRBV20-1 to TRBJ1-6; TRBD1 matches at 7 bases. The length of the CDR3 is 16 residues. V lost 1 base to trimming and J lost 0 bases; unmatched junction nucleotides: 3. The germline V gene encodes CDR1 DFQATT and CDR2 SNEGSKA (reference sequence). The CDR3 bases that were read are TGCAGTGCTAGAGCAGACAGGGCCTCCTATAATTCACCC. Translation: CSARADRASYNSP. The full CDR3 reads CSARADRASYNSPLHF.

This clone showed up many times. The read terminates 3 residues ahead of where the CDR3 ends, so the germline J gene completes it. The chain combines TRBV30 with TRBJ1-5, with 7 bases that match TRBD1. CDR3 size: 14 residues. After removal of 4 bases from V and 4 bases from J, the junction contained 7 bases not matched to a gene. Germline CDR1 GTSNPN, CDR2 SVGIG (reference sequence). CDR3 loop: CAWKRDSSNQPQHF. The covered CDR3 bases are TGTGCCTGGAAAAGGGACAGTTCGAATCAGCCC.

The table lists this clone with a few counts. Coverage ceases 3 residues before the CDR3 finishes, and the germline J gene fills in the end. The chain combines TRBV19 with TRBJ2-2; D ambiguous. This CDR3 contains 12 residues. Germline CDR1 LNHDA, CDR2 SQIVND (reference sequence). Incomplete CDR3 DNA: TGTGCCAGTAGTTATCCTAATGAAAAG. It encodes CASSYPNEK. The complete CDR3 protein is CASSYPNEKLFF.

This clone was found many times. Sequencing ends 3 residues short of the CDR3 end; the germline J gene provides the rest. The gene calls are TRBV7-8 and TRBJ1-1, with no clear D. Trimming removed 1 base at V and 0 bases at J, with 12 bases between. Per the germline V gene, CDR1 is SGHVS and CDR2 is FQNEAQ. The CDR3 consists of 16 residues. CDR3 bases read: TGTGCCAGCAGCTTAGAGCGGGTACCCATGAACACTGAA. Protein product: CASSLERVPMNTE. The CDR3 in full is CASSLERVPMNTEAFF.

Of note for this clone: Sequencing ends 3 residues short of the CDR3 end; the germline J gene provides the rest. J is TRBJ1-4 and V is TRBV19; maybe TRBD1 (6 bases). There are 15 residues in the CDR3. The germline V gene encodes CDR1 LNHDA and CDR2 SQIVND (reference sequence). CDR3 DNA (partial): TGTGCCAGCAGCCAGGGGAGTCCTTATAATTCACCA. It codes for CASSQGSPYNSP. The whole CDR3 sequence reads CASSQGSPYNSPLFF.

As concerns this clone: The read ends 3 residues before the CDR3 terminus; that terminus is restored from the germline J gene. This chain joins TRBV5-1 and TRBJ1-5, with 9 bases lining up with TRBD1. CDR3 size: 15 residues. Germline lookup yields CDR1 SGHRS and CDR2 YFSETQ. Losses at the gene ends were 5 bases for V and 4 bases for J; bases not matched to a gene: 7. CDR3 DNA (partial): TGCGCCAGCAGTTCCACAGGGGGCGGAAATCAGCCC. Translation: CASSSTGGGNQP. The entire CDR3 reads CASSSTGGGNQPQHF.

Ten or more counts support this clone. From the germline J gene comes the end of the CDR3, since the read stops 3 residues before it. The chain recombines TRBV4-1 with TRBJ2-7; D is undetermined. The germline V and J ends were trimmed by 0 bases and 4 bases, with 7 bases remaining between them. CDR1 is MGHRA and CDR2 is YSYEKL in the germline V gene. CDR3 length: 13 residues. Here the CDR3 reads CASSQDSVYEQYF. Partial CDR3 DNA: TGCGCCAGCAGCCAAGATTCTGTTTACGAG.

This clone has a count of ten or more. Read data end 3 residues before the CDR3 end; the end is taken from the germline J gene. The rearrangement uses TRBV28 and TRBJ2-7, with 11 positions matching TRBD2. The germline V gene has CDR1 MDHEN and CDR2 SYDVKM. CDR3 size: 15 residues. V gave up 4 bases and J gave up 3 bases; unmatched junction bases: 5. CDR3 protein: CASSSSSGRHYEQYF. CDR3 DNA (partial): TGTGCCAGCAGTTCCTCTAGCGGGAGGCACTACGAG.

This clone was recorded at least ten times. The read ends 3 residues shy of where the CDR3 ends; the end is completed using the germline J gene. The rearrangement joins TRBV7-9 to TRBJ1-1, with D possibly matching TRBD1 (6 bases). Germline V gene data show CDR1 as SEHNR and CDR2 as FQNEAQ (reference sequence). The CDR3 consists of 15 residues. Trimming stripped 4 bases from V and 4 bases from J, with 16 bases between. The DNA read from the CDR3 is TGTGCCAGCAGCTCCGCCAGGGGCTTGGGCACTGAA. Translation gives CASSSARGLGTE. Given in full, the CDR3 is CASSSARGLGTEAFF.

This clone has a count of ten or more. The read halts 3 residues ahead of the CDR3 end, with the missing end drawn from the germline J gene. The J gene is TRBJ1-2, the V gene TRBV7-8; no definite D call. The CDR3 runs 14 residues. Per the germline V gene, CDR1 is SGHVS and CDR2 is FQNEAQ. The ends were cut back, 1 base at V and 0 bases at J, with 6 bases in the middle. The sequenced CDR3 bases are TGTGCCAGCAGCTTAGGTCTAGCTAACTATGGC. Translated, it gives CASSLGLANYG. The whole CDR3 protein reads CASSLGLANYGYTF.

For this clone: The read terminates 3 residues ahead of where the CDR3 ends, so the germline J gene completes it. The sample holds other DNA sequences that translate to the same CDR3. V is TRBV19 and J is TRBJ1-1; 9 positions match TRBD1. V shed 8 bases, J shed 0 bases, and the junction held 1 base outside the gene matches. Per the germline V gene, CDR1 is LNHDA and CDR2 is SQIVND (reference sequence). The CDR3 sequence is 13 residues long. CDR3 residues: CASRDRVNTEAFF. The sequenced CDR3 bases are TGTGCCAGTCGGGACAGGGTGAACACTGAA.

Concerning this clone itself: The observed sequence ends 3 residues before the CDR3 terminus, with the missing tail filled in from the germline J gene. Other DNA sequences in the sample encode the same CDR3. The chain employs TRBV19 and TRBJ1-4; 7 bases align to TRBD1. Germline V gives CDR1 LNHDA, CDR2 SQIVND (reference sequence). Unmatched junction bases numbered 10, after V lost 7 bases and J lost 2 bases. The CDR3 length is 16 residues. The DNA read from the CDR3 is TGTGCCAGTACCCGACAGGGTAGAACCACTAATGAAAAA. This sequence encodes CASTRQGRTTNEK. The full CDR3 protein reads CASTRQGRTTNEKLFF.

For this clone: The read ends 3 residues early relative to the CDR3; the germline J gene fills the gap. The rearrangement joins TRBV18 to TRBJ2-5; 8 bases match TRBD2. This CDR3 is 15 amino acids long. Germline V gene data show CDR1 as KGHSH and CDR2 as LQKENI. The part of the CDR3 DNA that was read is TGTGCCAGCTCACCAGGGGGACTAGGAACAGATACC. This codes for CASSPGGLGTDT. In full, the CDR3 reads CASSPGGLGTDTQYF. The full variable domain, in which reference TRBV18 and TRBJ2-5 provide the parts outside the CDR3, is NAGVMQNPRHLVRRRGQEARLRCSPMKGHSHVYWYRQLPEEGLKFMVYLQKENIIDESGMPKERFSAEFPKEGPSILRIQQVVRGDSAAYFCASSPGGLGTDTQYFGPGTRLLVL.

The sample holds many counts of this clone. Read sequence stops 3 residues before the CDR3 end, and the germline J gene provides the missing end. The rearrangement uses TRBV5-1 and TRBJ2-5; possible D gene TRBD1, 6 bases. Germline values: CDR1 SGHRS, CDR2 YFSETQ. The CDR3 sequence is 16 residues long. V was shortened by 5 bases and J by 3 bases, with 20 bases between the two germline ends. The CDR3 DNA, read in part, is TGCGCCAGCAGACCGTCCGACAGGCGGTGGGAAGAGACC. Protein: CASRPSDRRWEET. The whole CDR3 protein reads CASRPSDRRWEETQYF.

This clone has more than one count but fewer than ten. The sequence runs out 3 residues before the end of the CDR3; the remainder is reconstructed from the germline J gene. The gene calls are TRBV7-9 and TRBJ1-5, with unresolved D. This CDR3 is 14 amino acids long. Germline CDR1 SEHNR, CDR2 FQNEAQ (reference sequence). V was pared by 5 bases and J by 2 bases, with 10 bases between. The CDR3: CASSHTPGNQPQHF. Incomplete CDR3 DNA: TGTGCCAGCAGCCACACCCCTGGCAATCAGCCC.

Turning to this clone: The CDR3 end falls 3 residues outside the read, so it is completed with the germline J gene. This chain joins TRBV18 and TRBJ2-1; 8 nucleotides align to TRBD2. Germline V gives CDR1 KGHSH, CDR2 LQKENI. Unmatched junction bases numbered 6, after V lost 4 bases and J lost 4 bases. There are 15 residues in the CDR3. The CDR3 bases that were read are TGTGCCAGCTCACTTCTGGGACTAGAGTACAATGAG. It is translated as CASSLLGLEYNE. The CDR3 in its entirety is CASSLLGLEYNEQFF.

This clone has a count of ten or more. The read comes to an end 3 residues before the CDR3 does, leaving the germline J gene to fill in the end. This rearrangement joins TRBV5-1 to TRBJ1-6, with 8 bases that match TRBD1. V shed 4 bases, J shed 10 bases, and the junction held 7 bases outside the gene matches. The CDR3 totals 14 residues. Germline V gene sequence: CDR1 SGHRS, CDR2 YFSETQ. Partial CDR3 DNA: TGCGCCAGCAGCCAAGGACAGGGCAGGTCACCC. Protein: CASSQGQGRSP. The CDR3 in its entirety is CASSQGQGRSPLHF. The whole variable domain, filled in from reference TRBV5-1 and TRBJ1-6, reads KAGVTQTPRYLIKTRGQQVTLSCSPISGHRSVSWYQQTPGQGLQFLFEYFSETQRNKGNFPGRFSGRQFSNSRSEMNVSTLELGDSALYLCASSQGQGRSPLHFGNGTRLTVT.

In its sample, this clone was seen a few times. The read finishes 3 residues shy of the CDR3 end, and the germline J gene is used to complete it. The chain is built from TRBV30 and TRBJ2-1, with unresolved D. Trimming took off 0 bases at V and 7 bases at J, with 4 bases between the two ends. Germline V gene data show CDR1 as GTSNPN and CDR2 as SVGIG (reference sequence). This CDR3 region has 11 residues. CDR3 DNA, as far as it was read: TGTGCCTGGAGTGTAAGGAATGAG. Translation: CAWSVRNE. The whole CDR3 protein reads CAWSVRNEQFF.

This clone was recorded many times. The sequenced fragment ends 3 residues before the CDR3 boundary, so the rest is inferred from the germline J gene. This sequence joins TRBV20-1 and TRBJ2-3; unclear D gene. Germline V gene data show CDR1 as DFQATT and CDR2 as SNEGSKA (reference sequence). This CDR3 has 15 amino acids. Trimming took off 1 base at V and 0 bases at J, with 11 bases between the two ends. The CDR3 protein is CSARVWRPSTDTQYF. CDR3 bases read: TGCAGTGCTAGAGTTTGGCGGCCTAGCACAGATACG.

Worth noting for this clone: The read terminates 3 residues ahead of where the CDR3 ends, so the germline J gene completes it. The chain recombines TRBV7-3 with TRBJ2-3, with D perhaps matching TRBD2 (5 bases). Germline-derived CDR1 and CDR2 are SGHTA and FQGTGA. The CDR3 length is 16 residues. V was pared by 5 bases and J by 2 bases, with 17 bases between. Here the CDR3 reads CASSLGMFGDTDTQYF. The sequenced part of the CDR3 DNA is TGTGCCAGCAGCCTCGGGATGTTCGGGGACACAGATACG. Full variable domain (outside the CDR3, taken from reference TRBV7-3 and TRBJ2-3): GAGVSQTPSNKVTEKGKYVELRCDPISGHTALYWYRQSLGQGPEFLIYFQGTGAADDSGLPNDRFFAVRPEGSVSTLKIQRTERGDSAVYLCASSLGMFGDTDTQYFGPGTRLTVL.

The sample holds many counts of this clone. Sequencing ends 3 residues short of the CDR3 end; the germline J gene provides the rest. This rearrangement joins TRBV5-1 to TRBJ2-7; 9 nucleotides match TRBD1. This CDR3 spans 15 amino acids. Germline CDR1 is SGHRS and CDR2 is YFSETQ. The V gene end was trimmed by 5 bases and the J gene end by 6 bases; junction bases not matched to a gene: 12. CDR3 sequence: CASSTTGTGLTEQYF. CDR3 bases read: TGCGCCAGCAGTACCACCGGGACAGGGCTGACCGAG.

This clone was detected many times. The CDR3 goes on 3 residues after the read ends, and that part is filled in from the germline J gene. The genes are TRBV6-1 and TRBJ2-5, with 8 bases aligning to TRBD1. The germline V gene encodes CDR1 MNHNS and CDR2 SASEGT. The junction had 9 bases not matched to a gene; V was cut back by 4 bases and J by 5 bases. CDR3 length: 15 amino acids. CDR3 sequence: CASSGSGGRGETQYF. The covered CDR3 bases are TGTGCCAGCAGTGGTTCAGGGGGCCGAGGGGAGACC.

In regard to this clone: The CDR3 end lies 3 residues beyond the end of the read and is filled in from the germline J gene. The rearrangement joins TRBV7-8 to TRBJ2-5, with D possibly being TRBD2 (7 bases). CDR1 is SGHVS and CDR2 is FQNEAQ in the germline V gene. This CDR3 spans 16 amino acids. Trimming cost V 1 base and J 7 bases, with 19 bases left between them. CDR3 DNA (partial): TGTGCCAGCAGCTTAGTATCGGACACAGGGAGGGGGACC. It is translated as CASSLVSDTGRGT. The entire CDR3 reads CASSLVSDTGRGTQYF.